This TCR beta chain stems from a study of CD8+CD57+ T cells in acquired aplastic anemia. Study context: Average DNA yield from sorted CD4+ and CD8+ cells was around 3.2 ug. Healthy donors averaged around 11 million reads for CD4+ cells. Study-level findings and limits: Patients and controls turned out to have twenty-nine CD8+ CDR3 sequences in common.

Genomic DNA templated the TCR beta VDJ and CDR3 profiling. From the reads, TCRdb called clonotypes with MiXCR, one entry per CDR3 protein. The table includes approximately 380,000 distinct CDR3 sequences, 60% to 80% detected once. A few counts support this clonotype. The antigen remains undetermined. Germline assignment: CDR1 SEHNR and CDR2 FQNEAQ (reference sequence). The V gene end was trimmed by 4 bases and the J gene end by 2 bases; junction bases not matched to a gene: 5. The CDR3 loop spans 14 amino acids. J is TRBJ2-7 and V is TRBV7-9; 7 bases match TRBD1. What was sequenced was sorted CD4+, CD8+, or CD8+CD57+ T cells (not recorded which) from PBMCs. This clonotype was obtained from a human donor in good health, serving as a control. The chain's CDR3 is CASSSETGTYEQYF. CDR3 in DNA: TGTGCCAGCAGCTCGGAGACAGGGACCTACGAGCAGTACTTC.